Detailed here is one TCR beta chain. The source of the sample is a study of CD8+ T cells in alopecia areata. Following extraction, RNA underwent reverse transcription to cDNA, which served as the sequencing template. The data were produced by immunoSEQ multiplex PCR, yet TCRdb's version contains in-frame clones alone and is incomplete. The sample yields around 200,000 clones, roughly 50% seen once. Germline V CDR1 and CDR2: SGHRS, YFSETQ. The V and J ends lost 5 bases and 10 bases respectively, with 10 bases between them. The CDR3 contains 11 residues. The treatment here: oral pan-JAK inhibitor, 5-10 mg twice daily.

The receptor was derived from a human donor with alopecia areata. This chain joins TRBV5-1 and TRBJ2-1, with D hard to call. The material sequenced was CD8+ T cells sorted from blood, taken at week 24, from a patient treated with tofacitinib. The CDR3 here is CASSGPGEQFF. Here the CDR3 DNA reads TGCGCCAGCAGTGGGCCGGGCGAGCAGTTCTTC. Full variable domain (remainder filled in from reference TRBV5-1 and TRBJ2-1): KAGVTQTPRYLIKTRGQQVTLSCSPISGHRSVSWYQQTPGQGLQFLFEYFSETQRNKGNFPGRFSGRQFSNSRSEMNVSTLELGDSALYLCASSGPGEQFFGPGTRLTVL.